The 14 T cell receptor beta chains below all came from one sample that was sequenced in a study of CXCR3-negative and CXCR3-positive naive CD8 T cells. The study made its TRB cDNA libraries by 5' RACE, adding UMI labels. TCRdb reanalyzed the 5' RACE reads and collapses them to one entry per CDR3 protein, without DNA. This sample's clone table lists approximately 49,000 distinct CDR3 sequences. Source material: memory CD8+ T cells from blood. The receptors shown here come from a human donor in good health. Some clones in this sample may be carry-over from other donors' samples.

The chain combines TRBV14 with TRBJ2-7. This CDR3 is built from 14 residues. Germline V gene lookup returns CDR1 SGHDN and CDR2 FVKESK. The chain's CDR3 is CASSQGSQRYEQYF.

V usage is TRBV12-5 and J usage is TRBJ1-1. The length of the CDR3 is 13 residues. From germline, CDR1 is LGHNT and CDR2 FRNRAP. CDR3 sequence reads: CASGFRGDAEAFF. The full variable domain, completed using reference TRBV12-5 and TRBJ1-1, is DARVTQTPRHKVTEMGQEVTMRCQPILGHNTVFWYRQTMMQGLELLAYFRNRAPLDDSGMPKDRFSAEMPDATLATLKIQPSEPRDSAVYFCASGFRGDAEAFFGQGTRLTVV.

This sequence joins TRBV28 and TRBJ2-2; the D call from TCRdb, TRBD2, cannot be confirmed without DNA. Looked up from germline, CDR1 is MDHEN and CDR2 is SYDVKM. This CDR3 contains 15 residues. CDR3 protein: CASRAGLGSTGELFF. The variable domain in full, completed from reference TRBV28 and TRBJ2-2, reads DVKVTQSSRYLVKRTGEKVFLECVQDMDHENMFWYRQDPGLGLRLIYFSYDVKMKEKGDIPEGYSVSREKKERFSLILESASTNQTSMYLCASRAGLGSTGELFFGEGSRLTVL.

J is TRBJ1-1 and V is TRBV6-2 or TRBV6-3; TCRdb selects TRBD1, and the lack of DNA leaves this call unchecked. This CDR3 has 16 residues. CDR1 and CDR2 (germline): MNHEY, SVGEGT. The chain's CDR3 is CASSYPPDRGFAEAFF.

V usage is TRBV5-5 and J usage is TRBJ2-1. The CDR3 has 12 amino acids. Looked up from germline, CDR1 is SGHKS and CDR2 is YYEKEE (reference sequence). CDR3 region: CASSWELNEQFF.

This chain connects TRBV20-1 to TRBJ2-7; the D gene TCRdb calls, TRBD2, cannot be checked with no DNA. The germline gives CDR1 DFQATT, CDR2 SNEGSKA (reference sequence). The CDR3 loop spans 16 amino acids. The CDR3 loop reads CSARMAGGLSFYEQYF.

This chain connects TRBV7-2 to TRBJ2-7; TCRdb lists TRBD1, though no DNA is available to test this call. CDR3 length equals 14 residues. Germline CDR1 reads SGHTA; CDR2 reads FQGNSA. The CDR3: CASSSPGQTYEQYF.

V is TRBV6-2 or TRBV6-3 and J is TRBJ2-7; TCRdb's D call, TRBD1, is unchecked because there is no DNA. This CDR3 has 14 amino acids. Germline V lookup: CDR1 MNHEY, CDR2 SVGEGT. The CDR3 protein is CATALRQGSYEQYF.

V is TRBV7-9 and J is TRBJ2-1; absent DNA, TCRdb's TRBD1 call cannot be checked. There are 15 residues in the CDR3. Germline CDR1 SEHNR, CDR2 FQNEAQ (reference sequence). The CDR3 is CASSRDRVSYNEQFF.

The chain has TRBV29-1 and TRBJ2-5; TCRdb designates TRBD2, a call that cannot be tested without DNA. Germline CDR1 and CDR2: SQVTM and ANQGSEA. This CDR3 contains 17 residues. This CDR3 is CSVEVWPPSGGQETQYF.

The CDR3 region is CASSVYRDSGEQYF. J is TRBJ2-7 and V is TRBV9; the TCRdb D gene call, TRBD2, has no DNA to confirm it. The CDR3 totals 14 residues. Germline assignment: CDR1 SGDLS and CDR2 YYNGEE.

This chain uses TRBV7-2 with TRBJ1-1; the TCRdb call, TRBD1, lacks DNA for checking. The germline V gene has CDR1 SGHTA and CDR2 FQGNSA. This CDR3 is built from 14 residues. The CDR3 sequence: CASSLDREITEAFF. The entire variable domain, with the rest obtained from reference TRBV7-2 and TRBJ1-1, is as follows: GAGVSQSPSNKVTEKGKDVELRCDPISGHTALYWYRQSLGQGLEFLIYFQGNSAPDKSGLPSDRFSAERTGGSVSTLTIQRTQQEDSAVYLCASSLDREITEAFFGQGTRLTVV.

J is TRBJ2-7 and V is TRBV28. CDR1 is MDHEN and CDR2 is SYDVKM in the germline V gene. The CDR3 extends over 12 amino acids. CDR3 residues: CASRGIGYEQYF.

This CDR3 reads CASSPSGGGHYEQYF. This rearrangement joins TRBV6-5 to TRBJ2-7; TCRdb lists TRBD1, though no DNA is available to test this call. This CDR3 spans 15 amino acids. Germline V lookup: CDR1 MNHEY, CDR2 SVGAGI.